The next 12 T cell receptor beta chains were all read from a single sample in a study of blood T cells in healthy people across ages. With a J-beta primer mix and a sample-barcoded 5' primer, a second PCR ran 7 to 11 cycles. TCRdb redid the calling of the 5' RACE reads with MiXCR, one entry per CDR3 protein. Seen here are 1 million or so distinct CDR3 sequences, roughly 24% observed once, and the top ten hold around 0.75%. The same data also contributed to another study, on T cells of mothers and their children.

The sample was blood. The source is a girl aged 2-10 years in good health.

This clonotype was observed a handful of times. This sequence joins TRBV7-6 and TRBJ2-1, with 9 bases identical to TRBD2. From germline, CDR1 is SGHVS and CDR2 FNYEAQ. CDR3 size: 16 residues. After removal of 3 bases from V and 6 bases from J, the junction contained 9 bases not matched to a gene. CDR3 residues: CASSLLAGAGFNEQFF. DNA of the CDR3: TGTGCCAGCAGCTTGTTAGCGGGAGCAGGGTTCAATGAGCAGTTCTTC.

The V call is TRBV29-1, the J call TRBJ2-5; D is unresolved. The CDR3 runs 12 residues. CDR1 and CDR2 from the germline V gene are SQVTM and ANQGSEA. V was clipped by 2 bases and J by 2 bases, with 6 bases between them. This CDR3 reads CSVESDQETQYF. CDR3 DNA sequence: TGCAGCGTTGAAAGCGATCAAGAGACCCAGTACTTC.

The chain employs TRBV5-1 and TRBJ2-1, with 9 nucleotides matching TRBD2. The V and J ends lost 7 bases and 9 bases, in that order; junction bases with no gene match: 11. CDR3 length equals 14 residues. Looked up from germline, CDR1 is SGHRS and CDR2 is YFSETQ. Here the CDR3 reads CASSPSGINREQFF. CDR3 nucleotides: TGCGCCAGCTCGCCTAGCGGGATCAATCGTGAGCAGTTCTTC.

This clonotype has more than one count but fewer than ten. The chain links TRBV20-1 to TRBJ1-2; D is ambiguous. Germline V gene data show CDR1 as DFQATT and CDR2 as SNEGSKA (reference sequence). The CDR3 has 13 residues. Trimming removed 4 bases at V and 2 bases at J, with 11 bases between. CDR3: CSAMSKNNYGYTF. DNA of the CDR3: TGCAGTGCTATGAGCAAAAACAACTATGGCTACACCTTC.

This clonotype was counted ten times or more. The chain couples TRBV7-3 to TRBJ2-1, with TRBD2 matching over 9 bases. CDR1 and CDR2 (germline): SGHTA, FQGTGA. Trimming cost V 4 bases and J 3 bases; bases outside gene matches: 4. The CDR3 is 15 amino acids. This chain's CDR3 is CASSSLAGDYNEQFF. The CDR3 nucleotides read TGTGCCAGCAGCTCCTTAGCGGGAGACTACAATGAGCAGTTCTTC.

This clonotype was seen a few times. This chain joins TRBV13 and TRBJ2-3, with 10 nucleotides matching TRBD2. Trimming took 2 bases from V and 3 from J; bases not matched to a gene: 8. The V gene's germline CDR1 is PRHDT and CDR2 FYEKMQ (reference sequence). CDR3 length: 17 amino acids. The CDR3 protein is CASSLSERGGLTDTQYF. Written as DNA, the CDR3 is TGTGCCAGCAGCTTATCGGAGCGGGGGGGCCTAACAGATACGCAGTATTTT.

This clonotype was counted between two and nine times. The chain combines TRBV27 with TRBJ2-3; possibly TRBD1 or TRBD2 for D (5 bases each). The CDR3 runs 10 residues. Trimming took off 8 bases at V and 10 bases at J, with 10 bases between the two ends. The germline gives CDR1 MNHEY, CDR2 SMNVEV (reference sequence). As DNA, the CDR3 is TGTGCCAGCGGGGGTTATCCGCAGTATTTT. Translated: CASGGYPQYF.

The rearrangement uses TRBV5-1 and TRBJ1-6; D possibly corresponds to TRBD1 (6 bases). Germline V lookup: CDR1 SGHRS, CDR2 YFSETQ. This CDR3 comprises 16 residues. The germline V and J ends were trimmed by 0 bases and 3 bases, with 10 bases remaining between them. The CDR3 region has the DNA TGCGCCAGCAGCTTGGAGGGAGGGGGCTATAATTCACCCCTCCACTTT. Protein: CASSLEGGGYNSPLHF.

This clonotype appeared a single time. The chain couples TRBV7-2 to TRBJ2-1; D remains unclear. Per germline, CDR1 SGHTA and CDR2 FQGNSA. Trimming removed 3 bases from V and 8 bases from J, with 11 bases in between. The CDR3 runs 13 residues. As DNA, the CDR3 is TGTGCCAGCAGCTTCTGGGCAGCCGATGAGCAGTTCTTC. This translates into CASSFWAADEQFF.

This clonotype was counted only a few times. The CDR3 DNA reads as TGTGCCAGCATGGGTGACAATGAGCAGTTCTTC. Its protein is CASMGDNEQFF. The chain combines TRBV2 with TRBJ2-1; D remains unclear. This CDR3 contains 11 residues. Per the germline V gene, CDR1 is SNHLY and CDR2 is FYNNEI. Trimming cost V 7 bases and J 5 bases, with 6 bases left between them.

Written as DNA, the CDR3 is TGCAGCGTTGAGGACCTTTTAAATGAAAAACTGTTTTTT. Encoded protein: CSVEDLLNEKLFF. The rearrangement uses TRBV29-1 and TRBJ1-4, with D uncertain. Germline values: CDR1 SQVTM, CDR2 ANQGSEA. Trimming removed 3 bases at V and 5 bases at J, with 10 bases between. This CDR3 has 13 residues. The variable domain in full, completed from reference TRBV29-1 and TRBJ1-4, reads SAVISQKPSRDICQRGTSLTIQCQVDSQVTMMFWYRQQPGQSLTLIATANQGSEATYESGFVIDKFPISRPNLTFSTLTVSNMSPEDSSIYLCSVEDLLNEKLFFGSGTQLSVL.

For the CDR3, the DNA is TGTGCCAGCAGCTTTCCGTCGACAGGCGGTTTTCAGTACTTC. Amino acids: CASSFPSTGGFQYF. The genes are TRBV7-2 and TRBJ2-5; possibly TRBD1 for D (6 bases). Trimming shortened V by 3 bases and J by 11 bases, and 19 bases separated the two germline ends. Germline lookup yields CDR1 SGHTA and CDR2 FQGNSA. This CDR3 has 14 residues. Looking up the rest from reference TRBV7-2 and TRBJ2-5 gives the full variable domain: GAGVSQSPSNKVTEKGKDVELRCDPISGHTALYWYRQSLGQGLEFLIYFQGNSAPDKSGLPSDRFSAERTGGSVSTLTIQRTQQEDSAVYLCASSFPSTGGFQYFGPGTRLLVL.